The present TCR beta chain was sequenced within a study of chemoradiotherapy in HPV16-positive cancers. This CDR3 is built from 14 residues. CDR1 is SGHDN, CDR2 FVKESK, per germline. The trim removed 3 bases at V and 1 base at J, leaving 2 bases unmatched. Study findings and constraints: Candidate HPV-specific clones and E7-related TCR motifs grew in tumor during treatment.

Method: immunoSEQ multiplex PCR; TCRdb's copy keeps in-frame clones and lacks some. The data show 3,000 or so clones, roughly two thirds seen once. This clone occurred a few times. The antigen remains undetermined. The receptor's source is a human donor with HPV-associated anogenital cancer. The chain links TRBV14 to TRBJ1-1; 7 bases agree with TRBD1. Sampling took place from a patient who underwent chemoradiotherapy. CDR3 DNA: TGTGCCAGCAGCCAGACAGGGACGAACACTGAAGCTTTCTTT. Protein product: CASSQTGTNTEAFF.